The entry that follows covers one T cell receptor beta chain sequence. Antigen unknown. The sample comes from a study of cytomegalovirus exposure and HLA in healthy donors. Study conclusions and caveats: Later analysis suggested most CMV-associated TCR beta chains were HLA-restricted. Some segments of the V type, notably TRBV6-2 and TRBV6-3, were excluded as indistinguishable.

Trimming stripped 4 bases from V and 3 bases from J, with 13 bases between. Germline CDR1 SGDLS, CDR2 YYNGEE. The CDR3 is 14 amino acids. Primers: 60 Vbeta forward and 13 Jbeta reverse. Only in-frame clones appear in the TCRdb table, and some are missing; sequencing was by immunoSEQ multiplex PCR. The sample yields some 54,000 clones, 80% seen once. V usage is TRBV9 and J usage is TRBJ1-2; D unresolved. This TCR was recovered from a male donor in good health and CMV-seronegative. Source material: PBMCs. DNA for the CDR3: TGTGCCAGCAGCCCTGAGAAGGGAGACTATGGCTACACCTTC. Protein sequence: CASSPEKGDYGYTF.